This T cell receptor (beta chain) was documented in a study of beta chain features in type 1 diabetes. General study points: Possible PCR preference for shorter templates applied equally to patients and controls.

This CDR3 spans 13 amino acids. The germline gives CDR1 SNHLY, CDR2 FYNNEI. V was trimmed by 5 bases and J by 8 bases, leaving 12 bases between them. Reverse transcribing all isolated RNA meant expressed TCRB transcripts were sequenced. Sequencing used immunoSEQ multiplex PCR; TCRdb keeps in-frame clones, though not all of them. The table includes hundreds of thousands of clones, approximately 30% detected once. Remarks on this clone: Its antigen is currently unknown.

The V and J genes are TRBV2 and TRBJ2-2; D tentatively fits TRBD1 or TRBD2 (5 bases each). This clonotype was sampled from a young man in good health. The sample taken for sequencing was naive CD4+ T cells from blood. The CDR3 reads CASSLGEQGELFF. The CDR3 coding sequence is TGTGCCAGCAGTTTGGGGGAACAGGGGGAGCTGTTTTTT.